Listed below are T cell receptor beta chains from one sample, sequenced in a study of cytomegalovirus exposure and HLA in healthy donors. The repertoire was sequenced with immunoSEQ multiplex PCR; TCRdb's copy has only in-frame clones and lacks some. This table holds about 110,000 clones, approximately 84% found once. Specimen: PBMCs. These receptors all stem from a man aged 40-50 years in good health and CMV-seronegative. The CDR3 runs from the conserved cysteine through the conserved F or W. A D gene is named only where the DNA matches it firmly. Only some rows state a clone size, as once, few, many or a class for expanded clones.

J,size,V,D,DNA,CDR3
TRBJ2-7,-,TRBV15,-,TGTGCCACCAGCAGAGATACGGCAGGGACCTACGAGCAGTACTTC,CATSRDTAGTYEQYF
TRBJ1-2,-,TRBV6-1,-,TGTGCCAGCAGTGAAGGTTCAACCGCGGGCTATGGCTACACCTTC,CASSEGSTAGYGYTF
TRBJ1-2,-,TRBV9,TRBD1,TGTGCCAGCAGCACGGCAGGGGGAAGCTATGGCTACACCTTC,CASSTAGGSYGYTF
TRBJ1-5,-,TRBV19,-,TGTGCCAGTAGTCCACCCTGGACACGAGGACAGCCCCAGCATTTT,CASSPPWTRGQPQHF
TRBJ2-7,-,TRBV30,TRBD1,TGTGCCTGGGGACAGGGGGCTCGCGAGCAGTACTTC,CAWGQGAREQYF
TRBJ1-5,-,TRBV2,-,TGTGCCAGCAGTGGACAGTCCGGCAATCAGCCCCAGCATTTT,CASSGQSGNQPQHF
TRBJ1-1,-,TRBV7-9,TRBD1,TGTGCCAGCAGCCTAAGGACAGGGGGCGCCCCGACTGAAGCTTTCTTT,CASSLRTGGAPTEAFF
TRBJ2-7,few,TRBV28,TRBD1,TGTGCCAGCAGTACCAGGGACAGGGGAACCTACGAGCAGTACTTC,CASSTRDRGTYEQYF
TRBJ1-2,-,TRBV28,TRBD1,TGTGCCAGCAGAGGGACAGGGGGGTCCTACTTC,CASRGTGGSYF
TRBJ1-2,-,TRBV29-1,-,TGCAGCGTTGTGACAGGCGGCTATGGCTACACCTTC,CSVVTGGYGYTF
TRBJ2-3,-,TRBV7-2,TRBD2,TGTGCCAGCAGCTACGGGGGGGCGGGCACAGATACGCAGTATTTT,CASSYGGAGTDTQYF
TRBJ1-3,few,TRBV11-2,TRBD1,TGTGCCAGCAGTTCTCCGGGACAGGGGGGAAACACCATATATTTT,CASSSPGQGGNTIYF
TRBJ1-6,-,TRBV5-6,-,TGTGCCAGCAGCTTGGTAAACGGTTCACCCCTCCACTTT,CASSLVNGSPLHF
TRBJ2-1,-,TRBV19,TRBD1,TGTGCCAGTAGTATAGGGGCAGGGGGCAAATCCTACAATGAGCAGTTCTTC,CASSIGAGGKSYNEQFF
TRBJ1-3,-,TRBV30,TRBD1,TGTGCCTGGAATTCTAAGGACAGGGCGAAAGGAAACACCATATATTTT,CAWNSKDRAKGNTIYF
TRBJ1-6,-,TRBV7-9,-,TGTGCCAGCAGCTTAGAAGCCCCTAAGGGGAATTCACCCCTCCACTTT,CASSLEAPKGNSPLHF
TRBJ1-5,-,TRBV30,-,TGTGCCTGGAGTGCCGAGGGCGCCAATCAGCCCCAGCATTTT,CAWSAEGANQPQHF
TRBJ1-4,many,TRBV5-5,-,TGTGCCAGCAGCCCGGGACTGTTGAATGAAAAACTGTTTTTT,CASSPGLLNEKLFF
TRBJ2-1,-,TRBV9,-,TGTGCCAGCAGCCCCGAGAGAGGCTACAATGAGCAGTTCTTC,CASSPERGYNEQFF
TRBJ1-5,-,TRBV6-1,-,TGTGCCAGCAGTGAGGCAGATAGCAATCAGCCCCAGCATTTT,CASSEADSNQPQHF
TRBJ1-6,-,TRBV5-1,-,TGCGCCAGCAAATTGGAGTCCAATTCACCCCTCCACTTT,CASKLESNSPLHF
TRBJ2-5,once,TRBV7-9,TRBD2,TGTGCCAGCAGCTTACCGTCCGCTAGCGGGGGGATTCTCTGGGAGACCCAGTACTTC,CASSLPSASGGILWETQYF
TRBJ2-7,-,TRBV29-1,TRBD2,TGCAGCGTCCGTGGGGGGCTAGCGGGCACCTACGAGCAGTACTTC,CSVRGGLAGTYEQYF
TRBJ2-1,-,TRBV29-1,TRBD1,TGCAGCGTTGATGGGACAGACTCCTACAATGAGCAGTTCTTC,CSVDGTDSYNEQFF
TRBJ1-6,-,TRBV11-2,-,TGTGCCAGCAGCCAACCTACGGGGGGCGCGTATTCACCCCTCCACTTT,CASSQPTGGAYSPLHF
TRBJ2-2,-,TRBV2,-,TGTGCCAGCATCCCGGACAGCACGTACGGGGAGCTGTTTTTT,CASIPDSTYGELFF
TRBJ1-1,-,TRBV7-3,TRBD1,TGTGCCAGCAGCTTGGGACAGGGGAACACTGAAGCTTTCTTT,CASSLGQGNTEAFF
TRBJ1-5,-,TRBV19,TRBD1,TGTGCCAGTAGTGTCAGGGGGAATGGCGATCAGCCCCAGCATTTT,CASSVRGNGDQPQHF
TRBJ2-1,-,TRBV28,TRBD2,TGTGCCAGCAGGGGTATAGCGGGGATCAATGAGCAGTTCTTC,CASRGIAGINEQFF
TRBJ1-5,few,TRBV6-1,-,TGTGCCAGCAGTGAAGCCGGGGGGCGCAGGCAGCCCCAGCATTTT,CASSEAGGRRQPQHF
TRBJ2-2,-,TRBV4-2,-,TGTGCCAGCAGCCAAGTGGGGGCGGACGGGGAGCTGTTTTTT,CASSQVGADGELFF
TRBJ1-2,-,TRBV5-1,TRBD1,TGCGCCAGCAGCCCGACAGGGGCAATAGCTAACTATGGCTACACCTTC,CASSPTGAIANYGYTF
TRBJ2-5,-,TRBV7-8,-,TGTGCCAGCAGCTCCACAATAGTATCCCGGAGGCAAGAGACCCAGTACTTC,CASSSTIVSRRQETQYF
TRBJ1-5,-,TRBV2,-,TGTGCCAGCATAGGGGATTTCAATCAGCCCCAGCATTTT,CASIGDFNQPQHF
TRBJ2-7,-,TRBV18,TRBD1,TGTGCCAGCTCCCTTTTACAGGGGACCCTAGGGGAGCAGTACTTC,CASSLLQGTLGEQYF
TRBJ1-2,-,TRBV28,-,TGTGCCAGCAGTGCGTCTTATGGCTACACCTTC,CASSASYGYTF
TRBJ1-1,-,TRBV28,TRBD1,TGTGCCAGCAGTGTGACAGGGATGAACACTGAAGCTTTCTTT,CASSVTGMNTEAFF
TRBJ1-2,-,TRBV11-1,-,TGTGCCTCTAAGGGGGTCTCGGAAGGCTACACCTTC,CASKGVSEGYTF
TRBJ2-6,-,TRBV27,-,TGTGCCAGCAGTTCCGCCGGGACATTAACCTCTGGGGCCAACGTCCTGACTTTC,CASSSAGTLTSGANVLTF
TRBJ2-1,-,TRBV7-9,TRBD2,TGTGCCAGCAGCCCGAGCGGGAGCTACAATGAGCAGTTCTTC,CASSPSGSYNEQFF
TRBJ2-7,-,TRBV9,TRBD2,TGTGCCAGCAGCGTAGCGGGGAGCGGGGGGCCCTACGAGCAGTACTTC,CASSVAGSGGPYEQYF
TRBJ1-4,-,TRBV19,-,TGTGCCAGTAGTTTAGGGGGGCGAAATGAAAAACTGTTTTTT,CASSLGGRNEKLFF
TRBJ1-5,-,TRBV5-6,TRBD1,TGTGCCAGCAGCTTTGGGACAGGGAAAAGTGTTCAGCCCCAGCATTTT,CASSFGTGKSVQPQHF
TRBJ1-4,-,TRBV27,TRBD1,TGTGCCAGCAGTTTCAGGGGCAGGGGGAAACTGTTTTTT,CASSFRGRGKLFF
TRBJ1-2,few,TRBV5-1,TRBD1,TGCGCCAGCAGCTCGGGACAGCTCTATGGCTACACCTTC,CASSSGQLYGYTF
TRBJ2-7,once,TRBV18,TRBD2,TGTGCCAGCTCACCGGTGTCCGGGACTAGTCTCTACGAGCAGTACTTC,CASSPVSGTSLYEQYF
TRBJ2-7,-,TRBV7-8,-,TGTGCCAGCAGCTCGCGGGTGGACGAGCAGTACTTC,CASSSRVDEQYF
TRBJ1-2,-,TRBV5-1,TRBD1,TGCGCCAGCAGCTTTTTACAGGGGGCGCGAGATGGCTACACCTTC,CASSFLQGARDGYTF
TRBJ2-1,-,TRBV7-2,TRBD2,TGTGCCAGCAGCTTAGCACGGGGGGGTTACAATGAGCAGTTCTTC,CASSLARGGYNEQFF